Listed here are 3 T cell receptor beta chains from one sample, sequenced in a study of tumor and adjacent non-tumor tissue in lung cancer. Three rounds of nested PCR, following a modified ARM-PCR protocol, produced the TCRbeta library. TCRdb passed the multiplex PCR reads through MiXCR, listing each CDR3 protein once. The sample holds over 110,000 distinct CDR3 sequences, 60% to 70% seen once. This sample's RNA came from whole unsorted tissue. Sequenced: lung tumor tissue. These receptors were taken from a man in his 60s with small cell lung cancer.

This clonotype has more than one count but fewer than ten. The chain links TRBV12-3 or TRBV12-4 to TRBJ2-1; the D is unclear. This CDR3 has 14 amino acids. The V end lost 2 bases, the J end lost 4 bases, and 9 bases lay between the germline ends. CDR3 sequence reads: CASSLMSGYNEQFF. The CDR3, as DNA: TGTGCCAGCAGTTTAATGAGTGGTTACAATGAGCAGTTCTTC.

The chain recombines TRBV20-1 with TRBJ2-5; TRBD2 is a possible D gene (5 bases). Germline V CDR1 and CDR2: DFQATT, SNEGSKA (reference sequence). The CDR3 covers 15 residues. Trimming took off 1 base at V and 4 bases at J, with 16 bases between the two ends. The CDR3 region has the DNA TGCAGTGCTAGAGTCGGGATGGATTTCGGAGAGACCCAGTACTTC. It is translated as CSARVGMDFGETQYF.

Notes on this clonotype: A read error may explain this, as a much larger clone is one base away. In DNA, the CDR3 is TGCGCCAGCAGCCCGGGACGATCAACTCTGGGTGAGCAGTTCTTC. This gives the protein CASSPGRSTLGEQFF. The chain uses TRBV5-1 and TRBJ2-1, with D perhaps assigned TRBD1 or TRBD2 (5 bases each). V shed 4 bases and J shed 9 bases, with 20 bases lying between them. Germline loops: CDR1 SGHRS, CDR2 YFSETQ. CDR3 length: 15 amino acids.